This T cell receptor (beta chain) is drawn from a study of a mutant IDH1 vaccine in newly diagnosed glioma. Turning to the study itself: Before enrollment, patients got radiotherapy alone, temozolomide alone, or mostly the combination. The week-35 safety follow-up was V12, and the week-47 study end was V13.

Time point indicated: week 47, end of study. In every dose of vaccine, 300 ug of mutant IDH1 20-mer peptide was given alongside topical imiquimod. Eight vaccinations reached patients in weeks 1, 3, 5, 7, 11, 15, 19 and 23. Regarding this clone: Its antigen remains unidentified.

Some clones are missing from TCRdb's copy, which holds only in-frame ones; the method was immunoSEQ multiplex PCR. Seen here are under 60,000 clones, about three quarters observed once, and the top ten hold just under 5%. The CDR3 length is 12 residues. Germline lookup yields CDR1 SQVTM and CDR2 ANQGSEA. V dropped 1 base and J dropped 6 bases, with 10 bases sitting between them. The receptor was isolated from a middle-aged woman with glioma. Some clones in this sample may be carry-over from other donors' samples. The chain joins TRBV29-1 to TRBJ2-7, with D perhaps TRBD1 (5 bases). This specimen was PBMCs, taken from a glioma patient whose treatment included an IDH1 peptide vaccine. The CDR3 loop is CSVEGQGSEQYF. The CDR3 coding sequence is TGCAGCGTTGAAGGGCAGGGTAGCGAGCAGTACTTC.